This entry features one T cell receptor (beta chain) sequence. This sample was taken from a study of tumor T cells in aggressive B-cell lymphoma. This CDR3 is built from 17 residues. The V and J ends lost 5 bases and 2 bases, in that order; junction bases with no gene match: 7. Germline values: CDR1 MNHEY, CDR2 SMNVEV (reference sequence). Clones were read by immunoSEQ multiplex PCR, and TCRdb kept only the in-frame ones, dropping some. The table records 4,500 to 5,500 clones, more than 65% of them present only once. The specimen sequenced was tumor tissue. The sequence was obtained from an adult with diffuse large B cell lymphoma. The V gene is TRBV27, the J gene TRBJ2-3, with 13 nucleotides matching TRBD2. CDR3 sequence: CASSPSGLAGITDTQYF. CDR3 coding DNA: TGTGCCAGCAGTCCGTCGGGACTAGCGGGGATCACAGATACGCAGTATTTT.